The TCR beta chain under discussion was sequenced for a study of cytomegalovirus exposure and HLA in healthy donors. Findings and limits, study-wide: Follow-up analysis found HLA locus-dependent TCR association rates, highest for DRB1 and lowest for HLA-C.

Donors were ostensibly healthy at sampling, although undocumented immune exposures were probable. On this clone: The antigen remains undetermined.

The CDR3 contains 15 residues. CDR1 and CDR2 (germline): SEHNR, FQNEAQ (reference sequence). V shed 5 bases, J shed 2 bases, and the junction held 8 bases outside the gene matches. Vbeta (60) and Jbeta (13) primers were used in the PCR. Data came from immunoSEQ multiplex PCR; TCRdb stores just in-frame clones and leaves some out. The sample carries roughly 78,000 clones, 50% to 80% recorded once. Sample: PBMCs. This sequence joins TRBV7-9 and TRBJ2-7; 8 positions agree with TRBD2. This TCR derives from a man aged 35-49 years in good health and CMV-seropositive. The CDR3 region is CASSPSGGRPYEQYF. DNA for the CDR3: TGTGCCAGCAGCCCCAGCGGGGGACGACCCTACGAGCAGTACTTC. The complete variable domain, with remaining parts taken from reference TRBV7-9 and TRBJ2-7, reads DTGVSQNPRHKITKRGQNVTFRCDPISEHNRLYWYRQTLGQGPEFLTYFQNEAQLEKSRLLSDRFSAERPKGSFSTLEIQRTEQGDSAMYLCASSPSGGRPYEQYFGPGTRLTVT.